This passage covers 14 T cell receptor beta chains from one sample sequenced in a study of T cells in women clearing cervical HPV infection. Profiling relied on immunoSEQ multiplex PCR, and the TCRdb table lists in-frame clones only, not all of them. The sample has around 23,000 clones. Sequences were obtained from blood buffy coat. All receptors derive from a woman aged 18-70 years with a cervical HPV16 infection that either progressed to CIN3+ or cleared (not recorded which).

As for this clone: The read terminates 3 residues before the CDR3 end, so the remaining end is supplied by the germline J gene. The chain joins TRBV6-1 to TRBJ2-7; 9 positions agree with TRBD2. Germline trimming cut 1 base from V and 1 base from J; bases unmatched to any gene: 8. The CDR3 totals 17 residues. The germline gives CDR1 MNHNS, CDR2 SASEGT. The CDR3 spells CASSEGSGSTTSYEQYF. The CDR3 bases that were read are TGTGCCAGCAGTGAAGGTAGCGGGAGTACTACTTCCTACGAG.

A word on this clone: The CDR3 is cut off 3 residues early in the read; its end comes from the germline J gene. The chain couples TRBV19 to TRBJ2-3; D is perhaps TRBD2 (5 bases). The CDR3 has 15 residues. Germline V lookup: CDR1 LNHDA, CDR2 SQIVND (reference sequence). CDR3: CASSIEDSPVQPQYF. CDR3 DNA (partial): TGTGCCAGTAGTATAGAGGACTCCCCGGTCCAGCCG.

Concerning this clone itself: The CDR3 end falls 3 residues outside the read, so it is completed with the germline J gene. V usage is TRBV19 and J usage is TRBJ1-6; TRBD1 matches 7 bases. The CDR3 covers 15 residues. The V and J ends lost 3 bases and 3 bases, in that order; junction bases with no gene match: 2. In germline, CDR1 is LNHDA, CDR2 SQIVND (reference sequence). The CDR3 region is CASSIGQDYNSPLHF. The sequenced CDR3 bases are TGTGCCAGTAGTATCGGACAGGACTATAATTCACCC.

About this clone itself: The read halts 3 residues ahead of the CDR3 end, with the missing end drawn from the germline J gene. This chain connects TRBV20-1 to TRBJ1-2; 9 bases match TRBD1. This CDR3 comprises 17 residues. Per germline, CDR1 DFQATT and CDR2 SNEGSKA (reference sequence). CDR3 bases read: TGCAGTGCTAGTTCCACAGGGGGCTTACGTCGCGTTGGGGGC. This encodes CSASSTGGLRRVGG. The entire CDR3 reads CSASSTGGLRRVGGYTF.

Details on this clone: The junction does not match germline at one end; this may be a read error. The read ends 3 residues before the CDR3 terminus; that terminus is restored from the germline J gene. In the same sample, other DNA sequences code for this CDR3. The V call is TRBV19, the J call TRBJ1-3, with 8 bases fitting TRBD1. Per the germline V gene, CDR1 is LNHDA and CDR2 is SQIVND (reference sequence). The CDR3 consists of 18 residues. The sequenced part of the CDR3 DNA is TGTGCCAGTAGTATAATGCCGGGACAGGTCCCCCGAGGAAACACT. The encoded protein is CASSIMPGQVPRGNT. The full-length CDR3 reads as CASSIMPGQVPRGNTIYF.

With respect to this clone: The CDR3 end is not reached by the read, which stops 3 residues before it; the germline J gene fills it in. The gene calls are TRBV5-1 and TRBJ2-1, with D perhaps matching TRBD2 (6 bases). Germline V CDR1 and CDR2: SGHRS, YFSETQ. CDR3 size: 15 residues. Trimming removed 3 bases from V and 7 bases from J, with 17 bases in between. The DNA read from the CDR3 is TGCGCCAGCAGCTGGACGGGGGTTTTTGGGAATGAG. Protein: CASSWTGVFGNE. The CDR3 in its entirety is CASSWTGVFGNEQFF.

As for this clone: Sequencing ends 3 residues short of the CDR3 end; the germline J gene provides the rest. The chain is built from TRBV19 and TRBJ1-5; no definite D call. Looked up from germline, CDR1 is LNHDA and CDR2 is SQIVND (reference sequence). Trimming cost V 5 bases and J 9 bases, with 20 bases left between them. The CDR3 sequence is 15 residues long. The CDR3 loop reads CASSRETHEQRPQHF. The sequenced part of the CDR3 DNA is TGTGCCAGTAGTCGTGAGACCCACGAACAGAGGCCC.

With respect to this clone: The missing CDR3 end, 3 residues past where the read stops, is filled in from the germline J gene. This rearrangement joins TRBV19 to TRBJ1-4; TRBD1 agrees at 8 bases. V lost 7 bases and J lost 8; bases outside the gene matches: 6. CDR1 is LNHDA, CDR2 SQIVND, per germline (reference sequence). This CDR3 contains 13 residues. The DNA read from the CDR3 is TGTGCCAGTACCGGGACAGGAGGGGAAAAA. Its translation: CASTGTGGEK. The complete CDR3 reads CASTGTGGEKLFF.

Remarks on this clone: The read terminates 3 residues before the CDR3 end, so the remaining end is supplied by the germline J gene. The sample carries other DNA sequences with the same CDR3. V is TRBV19 and J is TRBJ1-3, with D hard to call. CDR1 LNHDA and CDR2 SQIVND come from the germline V gene (reference sequence). This CDR3 is built from 15 residues. V was clipped by 1 base and J by 5 bases, with 12 bases between them. CDR3 protein: CASSIVSPGRNTIYF. The sequenced part of the CDR3 DNA is TGTGCCAGTAGTATAGTAAGTCCGGGGAGAAACACC.

Comments on this clone: The observed sequence ends 3 residues before the CDR3 terminus, with the missing tail filled in from the germline J gene. The gene calls are TRBV10-3 and TRBJ1-5; 8 nucleotides agree with TRBD1. Losses at the gene ends were 6 bases for V and 7 bases for J; bases not matched to a gene: 11. This CDR3 contains 15 residues. The V gene's germline CDR1 is ENHRY and CDR2 SYGVKD. CDR3 bases read: TGTGCCATCAGCCCAGGGGGCGCGGGCGGCCAGCCC. Amino acid sequence: CAISPGGAGGQP. In full, the CDR3 reads CAISPGGAGGQPQHF.

To note about this clone: With the read ending 3 residues before the CDR3 end, the germline J gene is used to fill in that end. This chain joins TRBV19 and TRBJ2-5; 7 bases are a match to TRBD1. The CDR3 is 13 amino acids. V lost 5 bases to trimming and J lost 2 bases; unmatched junction nucleotides: 2. Germline V gene lookup returns CDR1 LNHDA and CDR2 SQIVND (reference sequence). The sequenced part of the CDR3 DNA is TGTGCCAGTAGTTTGGGACAGCAAGAGACC. Its translation is CASSLGQQET. The complete CDR3 reads CASSLGQQETQYF.

As concerns this clone: The read gets to within 3 residues of the CDR3 end, and the germline J gene fills in the rest. The J gene is TRBJ1-2, the V gene TRBV5-1; D is unresolved. The germline V and J ends were trimmed by 1 base and 3 bases, with 7 bases remaining between them. This CDR3 spans 13 amino acids. Germline CDR1 reads SGHRS; CDR2 reads YFSETQ. The CDR3 is CASSLNNDYGYTF. The part of the CDR3 DNA that was read is TGCGCCAGCAGCTTGAATAATGACTATGGC.

With respect to this clone: The CDR3 goes on 3 residues after the read ends, and that part is filled in from the germline J gene. This rearrangement joins TRBV28 to TRBJ2-2, with 9 positions matching TRBD1. The CDR3 runs to 18 residues. V lost 8 bases, J lost 6 bases, and 19 bases stayed unmatched. Per germline, CDR1 MDHEN and CDR2 SYDVKM. The DNA read from the CDR3 is TGTGCCAGCGGGGGGACAGGGTTTACTACCAGGGGTGCCGGGGAG. It encodes CASGGTGFTTRGAGE. The full CDR3 protein is CASGGTGFTTRGAGELFF.

As concerns this clone: The CDR3 end lies 3 residues beyond the end of the read and is filled in from the germline J gene. The chain combines TRBV10-1 with TRBJ2-3; TRBD1 is a possible D gene (6 bases). This CDR3 has 14 amino acids. Trimming cost V 6 bases and J 4 bases, with 14 bases left between them. CDR1 WNHNN and CDR2 SYGVQD come from the germline V gene (reference sequence). Partial CDR3 DNA: TGCGCCAGCAGCCAGGGGAGTGACGCAGATACG. Its translation is CASSQGSDADT. The whole CDR3 protein reads CASSQGSDADTQYF.